This entry lists 30 T cell receptor beta chains sequenced from one sample in a study of T cell responses to AZD1222 COVID-19 vaccine. Only in-frame clones appear in the TCRdb table, and some are missing; sequencing was by immunoSEQ multiplex PCR. The sample holds some 110,000 clones; 70% to 90% are singletons and the top ten take less than 4%. The sequenced sample was peripheral blood, obtained 28 days after the second AZD1222 dose. The receptors were sampled from an adult who received the AZD1222 COVID-19 vaccine.

This rearrangement joins TRBV6-5 to TRBJ2-2; D call uncertain. The CDR3 is 16 amino acids. Germline-derived CDR1 and CDR2 are MNHEY and SVGAGI. The V gene lost 0 bases and the J gene lost 0 bases, with 8 bases spanning the gap. The CDR3, as DNA: TGTGCCAGCAGTTACTCGATGGGTCCGAACACCGGGGAGCTGTTTTTT. Translation gives CASSYSMGPNTGELFF.

This rearrangement joins TRBV2 to TRBJ2-1, with TRBD1 as a possible D gene (6 bases). The V end lost 4 bases, the J end lost 6 bases, and 10 bases lay between the germline ends. Germline lookup yields CDR1 SNHLY and CDR2 FYNNEI. The CDR3 is 13 residues long. CDR3: CASSVVGGNEQFF. In DNA form, the CDR3 reads TGTGCCAGCAGTGTGGTAGGGGGCAATGAGCAGTTCTTC.

The chain has TRBV4-2 and TRBJ2-3; D perhaps matches TRBD2 (5 bases). The CDR3 contains 17 residues. Trimming left V 4 bases short and J 7 bases short, with 24 bases between. CDR1 LGHNA and CDR2 YNFKEQ come from the germline V gene. Here the CDR3 DNA reads TGTGCCAGCAGCCCCTATGGGGTAGCAGCGGAGGAAAATACGCAGTATTTT. Its protein product is CASSPYGVAAEENTQYF.

The V gene is TRBV9, the J gene TRBJ2-3; D remains unclear. V shed 1 base and J shed 2 bases, with 2 bases lying between them. Germline CDR1 is SGDLS and CDR2 is YYNGEE. The length of the CDR3 is 12 residues. As DNA, the CDR3 is TGTGCCAGCAGCGTACACACAGATACGCAGTATTTT. Its translation is CASSVHTDTQYF.

In regard to this clone: Other nucleotide sequences in the sample specify the same CDR3. The rearrangement links TRBV6-5 to TRBJ1-4; no clear D. The CDR3 has 15 residues. The germline V gene has CDR1 MNHEY and CDR2 SVGAGI. Trimming took 0 bases from V and 4 from J, leaving 9 bases between them. CDR3 in amino acids: CASSYSGQINEKLFF. CDR3 sequence (DNA): TGTGCCAGCAGTTACTCAGGGCAGATTAATGAAAAACTGTTTTTT.

The CDR3 sequence: CATSEWHTGNTIYF. CDR3 DNA sequence: TGTGCCACCAGCGAGTGGCACACTGGAAACACCATATATTTT. V is TRBV15 and J is TRBJ1-3; unclear D gene. The CDR3 is made up of 14 amino acids. Per the germline V gene, CDR1 is LNHNV and CDR2 is YYDKDF (reference sequence). V was pared by 5 bases and J by 2 bases, with 10 bases between.

The chain employs TRBV18 and TRBJ2-3, with D perhaps matching TRBD2 (5 bases). Germline V gene data show CDR1 as KGHSH and CDR2 as LQKENI. Trimming cost V 6 bases and J 4 bases, with 14 bases left between them. The CDR3 has 14 amino acids. CDR3 loop: CASSTTRMADTQYF. CDR3 bases: TGTGCCAGCTCGACCACTAGGATGGCAGATACGCAGTATTTT.

The chain couples TRBV20-1 to TRBJ1-2; the D is unclear. The length of the CDR3 is 11 residues. CDR1 DFQATT and CDR2 SNEGSKA come from the germline V gene (reference sequence). Trimming stripped 7 bases from V and 5 bases from J, with 11 bases between. The CDR3 bases are TGCAGTGTTCCACGGCCTTATGGCTACACCTTC. Protein sequence: CSVPRPYGYTF.

This chain uses TRBV18 with TRBJ2-7, with TRBD1 identical over 8 bases. V was clipped by 2 bases and J by 10 bases; unmatched bases: 4. Germline V gene data show CDR1 as KGHSH and CDR2 as LQKENI. The CDR3 runs to 12 residues. The CDR3 protein is CASSPKTGAQYF. The CDR3 bases are TGTGCCAGCTCACCAAAGACAGGGGCCCAGTACTTC.

This clone turned up a few times. This chain connects TRBV9 to TRBJ1-2, with TRBD1 as a possible D gene (5 bases). CDR1 SGDLS and CDR2 YYNGEE come from the germline V gene. This CDR3 comprises 15 residues. Trimming cost V 3 bases and J 8 bases, with 20 bases left between them. The CDR3 loop is CASSAPGTDVWGYTF. CDR3 bases: TGTGCCAGCAGCGCCCCCGGGACGGACGTGTGGGGCTACACCTTC.

The chain joins TRBV6-4 to TRBJ2-1; D unclear. Trimming took off 0 bases at V and 3 bases at J, with 9 bases between the two ends. This CDR3 spans 15 amino acids. Germline V gene sequence: CDR1 MRHNA, CDR2 SNTAGT. The CDR3 here is CASSDSSQDYNEQFF. The CDR3 nucleotides read TGTGCCAGCAGTGACTCGAGCCAGGACTACAATGAGCAGTTCTTC.

The CDR3 sequence is CASRRSDTQYF. The CDR3 DNA follows: TGTGCCAGCAGGCGGTCAGATACGCAGTATTTT. The V call is TRBV2, the J call TRBJ2-3; D gene unclear. CDR3 length: 11 residues. CDR1 is SNHLY, CDR2 FYNNEI, per germline. V was trimmed by 6 bases and J by 4 bases, leaving 5 bases between them.

The chain uses TRBV7-8 and TRBJ2-7; 7 bases match TRBD1. J lost 4 bases, V lost 2 bases, and 17 bases had no gene match. The CDR3 loop spans 18 amino acids. The germline gives CDR1 SGHVS, CDR2 FQNEAQ. CDR3 sequence reads: CASSLRDSRLAGPYEQYF. CDR3 DNA: TGTGCCAGCAGCTTAAGGGACAGCCGTCTCGCGGGCCCATACGAGCAGTACTTC.

The chain links TRBV9 to TRBJ2-1; D is uncertain. The CDR3 has 13 amino acids. CDR1 is SGDLS, CDR2 YYNGEE, per germline. V was trimmed by 0 bases and J by 7 bases, leaving 8 bases between them. The chain's CDR3 is CASSVGPRNEQFF. CDR3 nucleotides: TGTGCCAGCAGCGTAGGGCCGCGGAATGAGCAGTTCTTC. Full variable domain (outside the CDR3, taken from reference TRBV9 and TRBJ2-1): DSGVTQTPKHLITATGQRVTLRCSPRSGDLSVYWYQQSLDQGLQFLIQYYNGEERAKGNILERFSAQQFPDLHSELNLSSLELGDSALYFCASSVGPRNEQFFGPGTRLTVL.

This clone was seen a handful of times. The gene calls are TRBV18 and TRBJ1-2, with unresolved D. Germline V lookup: CDR1 KGHSH, CDR2 LQKENI. Trimming left V 5 bases short and J 8 bases short, with 9 bases between. The CDR3 is made up of 11 amino acids. Written as DNA, the CDR3 is TGTGCCAGCTCAATTCAGTCCGGCTACACCTTC. This translates into CASSIQSGYTF.

The rearrangement links TRBV28 to TRBJ1-2; 11 positions match TRBD1. Trimming removed 2 bases from V and 10 bases from J; junction bases left unmatched: 9. Germline V gene sequence: CDR1 MDHEN, CDR2 SYDVKM. The CDR3 is 15 amino acids. CDR3 sequence: CASSLRPGTGGAYTF. The DNA of the CDR3 is TGTGCCAGCAGTTTAAGGCCCGGGACAGGGGGTGCCTACACCTTC.

This chain uses TRBV14 with TRBJ1-6; 8 bases fit TRBD1. CDR1 is SGHDN, CDR2 FVKESK, per germline. There are 16 residues in the CDR3. V shed 4 bases, J shed 10 bases, and the junction held 12 bases outside the gene matches. CDR3 protein: CASSRTPDREGSPLHF. In nucleotides, the CDR3 is TGTGCCAGCAGCCGCACCCCGGACAGGGAAGGGTCACCCCTCCACTTT. The full variable domain, with the rest looked up from reference TRBV14 and TRBJ1-6, is EAGVTQFPSHSVIEKGQTVTLRCDPISGHDNLYWYRRVMGKEIKFLLHFVKESKQDESGMPNNRFLAERTGGTYSTLKVQPAELEDSGVYFCASSRTPDREGSPLHFGNGTRLTVT.

This clone was counted a few times. This chain connects TRBV29-1 to TRBJ2-7; D is uncertain. The V and J ends lost 6 bases and 3 bases respectively, with 18 bases between them. The germline V gene has CDR1 SQVTM and CDR2 ANQGSEA. CDR3 length equals 14 residues. Here the CDR3 reads CSVPPRKRFYEQYF. The CDR3 region has the DNA TGCAGCGTGCCTCCTAGGAAGCGCTTCTACGAGCAGTACTTC.

V and J are TRBV7-6 and TRBJ2-7, with 7 bases that match TRBD1. V gave up 6 bases and J gave up 0 bases; unmatched junction bases: 5. The CDR3 consists of 14 residues. The germline CDR1 and CDR2 sequences are SGHVS and FNYEAQ. CDR3 bases: TGTGCCAGCAGACCAGGGGGAAACTCCTACGAGCAGTACTTC. It specifies CASRPGGNSYEQYF.

This chain uses TRBV4-1 with TRBJ1-2; the match to TRBD1 covers 7 bases. Per germline, CDR1 MGHRA and CDR2 YSYEKL. V lost 0 bases and J lost 1; bases outside the gene matches: 8. This CDR3 region has 17 residues. The CDR3 spells CASSQEGQLPFNYGYTF. The CDR3 bases are TGCGCCAGCAGCCAAGAGGGACAGCTACCTTTTAACTATGGCTACACCTTC.

V usage is TRBV19 and J usage is TRBJ1-4; weak D call: TRBD1 (5 bases). Trimming removed 6 bases from V and 0 bases from J, with 14 bases in between. This CDR3 has 16 amino acids. Germline CDR1 and CDR2: LNHDA and SQIVND (reference sequence). For the CDR3, the DNA is TGTGCCAGTAGAAGGACCCGGGGACCAACTAATGAAAAACTGTTTTTT. It specifies CASRRTRGPTNEKLFF. The whole variable domain, remainder taken from reference TRBV19 and TRBJ1-4, is DGGITQSPKYLFRKEGQNVTLSCEQNLNHDAMYWYRQDPGQGLRLIYYSQIVNDFQKGDIAEGYSVSREKKESFPLTVTSAQKNPTAFYLCASRRTRGPTNEKLFFGSGTQLSVL.

The chain uses TRBV5-8 and TRBJ1-5; 7 bases are a match to TRBD1. Germline CDR1 and CDR2: SGHTS and YDEGEE. V was clipped by 3 bases and J by 6 bases; unmatched bases: 9. The CDR3 totals 15 residues. CDR3 DNA sequence: TGTGCCAGCAGCTCACCGGGACAGTGGAGTCAGCCCCAGCATTTT. Translating gives CASSSPGQWSQPQHF.

J is TRBJ1-5 and V is TRBV12-3 or TRBV12-4; the D is unclear. This CDR3 is 13 amino acids long. V lost 6 bases and J 11 bases, leaving 17 bases between the germline ends. The CDR3 region is CASSSTRATAQHF. The CDR3, as DNA: TGTGCCAGCAGCTCTACTAGGGCCACGGCCCAGCATTTT.

The rearrangement joins TRBV4-3 to TRBJ1-6; 8 bases match TRBD1. This CDR3 has 17 residues. Per germline, CDR1 LGHNA and CDR2 YSLEER. Unmatched junction bases numbered 8, after V lost 3 bases and J lost 4 bases. The CDR3 reads CASSHGQGDDYNSPLHF. The CDR3 region has the DNA TGCGCCAGCAGCCATGGACAGGGCGATGATTATAATTCACCCCTCCACTTT.

The J gene is TRBJ2-2, the V gene TRBV7-3; the match to TRBD2 covers 9 bases. Trimming cost V 2 bases and J 4 bases; bases outside gene matches: 8. CDR3 size: 17 residues. The V gene's germline CDR1 is SGHTA and CDR2 FQGTGA. This chain's CDR3 is CASSLGPSGASTGELFF. CDR3 bases: TGTGCCAGCAGCTTAGGTCCTAGCGGGGCGAGCACCGGGGAGCTGTTTTTT. The whole variable domain, filled in from reference TRBV7-3 and TRBJ2-2, reads GAGVSQTPSNKVTEKGKYVELRCDPISGHTALYWYRQSLGQGPEFLIYFQGTGAADDSGLPNDRFFAVRPEGSVSTLKIQRTERGDSAVYLCASSLGPSGASTGELFFGEGSRLTVL.

This sequence joins TRBV20-1 and TRBJ1-1, with a possible D match to TRBD1 (5 bases). The CDR3 runs to 11 residues. From germline, CDR1 is DFQATT and CDR2 SNEGSKA (reference sequence). V lost 8 bases, J lost 5 bases, and 12 bases lay in between. CDR3 residues: CSSRAGTEAFF. CDR3 sequence (DNA): TGCAGTAGCAGGGCGGGGACTGAAGCTTTCTTT.

This clone was detected only a few times. V and J are TRBV29-1 and TRBJ1-4; TRBD1 is a possible D gene (6 bases). The CDR3 has 14 amino acids. Per germline, CDR1 SQVTM and CDR2 ANQGSEA. Trimming took off 5 bases at V and 3 bases at J, with 13 bases between the two ends. CDR3 sequence reads: CSVSLGAPNEKLFF. The CDR3 DNA follows: TGCAGCGTTAGTTTGGGGGCACCTAATGAAAAACTGTTTTTT.

The chain recombines TRBV30 with TRBJ1-2; D is ambiguous. Germline V gene lookup returns CDR1 GTSNPN and CDR2 SVGIG (reference sequence). The V end was cut by 2 bases, the J end by 4 bases, with 17 bases between. This CDR3 has 15 amino acids. CDR3 region: CAWSPDNNVPYGYTF. In nucleotides, the CDR3 is TGTGCCTGGAGTCCCGACAACAACGTACCCTATGGCTACACCTTC. Complete variable domain (other parts from reference TRBV30 and TRBJ1-2): SQTIHQWPATLVQPVGSPLSLECTVEGTSNPNLYWYRQAAGRGLQLLFYSVGIGQISSEVPQNLSASRPQDRQFILSSKKLLLSDSGFYLCAWSPDNNVPYGYTFGSGTRLTVV.

V and J are TRBV27 and TRBJ1-1; D unclear. The CDR3 is 15 amino acids. V gave up 3 bases and J gave up 1 base, with 12 bases separating them. Germline V gene data show CDR1 as MNHEY and CDR2 as SMNVEV (reference sequence). CDR3 amino acids: CASSLTIEGNTEAFF. In DNA form, the CDR3 reads TGTGCCAGCAGTTTGACGATTGAGGGGAACACTGAAGCTTTCTTT.

The chain employs TRBV13 and TRBJ2-7, with no clear D. Trimming stripped 0 bases from V and 0 bases from J, with 12 bases between. This CDR3 region has 16 residues. Germline V CDR1 and CDR2: PRHDT, FYEKMQ (reference sequence). This CDR3 reads CASSLGSYGSSYEQYF. The CDR3 DNA reads TGTGCCAGCAGCTTAGGTTCGTACGGCAGCTCCTACGAGCAGTACTTC.